A selection of T cell receptor beta chains follows, all from one sample in a study of T cell responses to AZD1222 COVID-19 vaccine. Assay: immunoSEQ multiplex PCR; the TCRdb copy retains only in-frame clones and omits some. The sample has some 150,000 clones; about 91% are singletons. The sequences come from peripheral blood, collected on day 0 of AZD1222 vaccination. These receptors came from an adult in good health. Both conserved end residues are part of each CDR3. The D gene is left open where the match is weak. Size is stated for part of the rows, as once, few or many counts, or as a class when the clone is expanded.

.	TRBV11-1	TRBD2	TRBJ2-5	CASSLLRGGQETQYF	TGTGCCAGCAGCTTACTTAGGGGAGGGCAAGAGACCCAGTACTTC
.	TRBV2	TRBD1	TRBJ1-5	CASSEVRTGNQPQHF	TGTGCCAGCAGTGAAGTGAGGACAGGGAATCAGCCCCAGCATTTT
.	TRBV20-1	.	TRBJ1-2	CSPWVQGSYTF	TGCAGTCCATGGGTGCAGGGTAGCTACACCTTC
.	TRBV5-5	.	TRBJ1-6	CASSPAEGGPLHF	TGTGCCAGCAGCCCGGCCGAAGGGGGACCCCTCCACTTT
.	TRBV6-5	.	TRBJ2-7	CASSYTDTYEQYF	TGTGCCAGCAGTTACACGGACACGTACGAGCAGTACTTC
.	TRBV7-2	.	TRBJ2-2	CASRLQGTGELFF	TGTGCCAGCAGACTCCAGGGCACCGGGGAGCTGTTTTTT
.	TRBV6-5	TRBD1	TRBJ1-1	CASSSDRGSGSEAFF	TGTGCCAGCAGTTCCGACAGGGGGTCTGGCAGTGAAGCTTTCTTT
few	TRBV25-1	.	TRBJ2-7	CASSLPGDEQYF	TGTGCCAGCAGCCTTCCGGGCGACGAGCAGTACTTC
.	TRBV9	.	TRBJ1-4	CASSVGGRAHNEKLFF	TGTGCCAGCAGCGTAGGAGGCAGAGCCCATAATGAAAAACTGTTTTTT
.	TRBV6-5	.	TRBJ1-1	CASSYRRNTEAFF	TGTGCCAGCAGTTACCGGAGGAACACTGAAGCTTTCTTT
.	TRBV5-1	.	TRBJ2-3	CASSWNGPTGTDTQYF	TGCGCCAGCAGCTGGAACGGGCCGACGGGTACAGATACGCAGTATTTT
.	TRBV6-2/TRBV6-3	.	TRBJ2-5	CASSYVETQYF	TGTGCCAGCAGTTACGTCGAGACCCAGTACTTC
.	TRBV29-1	.	TRBJ1-2	CSVEDGNF	TGCAGCGTTGAAGACGGGAACTTC
.	TRBV11-3	.	TRBJ2-1	CASSAGSRPEQFF	TGTGCCAGCAGCGCGGGGTCCCGTCCGGAGCAGTTCTTC
.	TRBV4-3	TRBD1	TRBJ2-2	CASSQVFFGTENTGELFF	TGCGCCAGCAGCCAAGTTTTTTTCGGGACAGAGAACACCGGGGAGCTGTTTTTT
once	TRBV7-7	TRBD2	TRBJ2-5	CASSLGSGGRQETQYF	TGTGCTAGCAGCTTGGGCAGCGGGGGGCGCCAAGAGACCCAGTACTTC
.	TRBV9	.	TRBJ2-2	CASSAEQIGELFF	TGTGCCAGCAGCGCAGAACAGATCGGGGAGCTGTTTTTT
once	TRBV11-3	.	TRBJ2-6	CASSLGSSGANVLTF	TGTGCCAGCAGCTTAGGCAGCTCTGGGGCCAACGTCCTGACTTTC
once	TRBV11-2	.	TRBJ2-7	CASSFGGEQYF	TGTGCCAGCAGCTTCGGGGGCGAGCAGTACTTC
.	TRBV6-2/TRBV6-3	.	TRBJ2-1	CASSYRQFTYNEQFF	TGTGCCAGCAGTTACCGGCAGTTCACCTACAATGAGCAGTTCTTC
.	TRBV5-6	.	TRBJ2-3	CASSLWRNTQYF	TGTGCCAGCAGCTTGTGGAGGAATACGCAGTATTTT
.	TRBV12-3/TRBV12-4	.	TRBJ1-1	CASTRGGQAFF	TGTGCCAGCACCCGGGGGGGTCAAGCTTTCTTT
.	TRBV10-1	TRBD2	TRBJ2-1	CASSLLAAGGPGLFF	TGCGCCAGCAGTCTTCTAGCGGCGGGGGGGCCGGGTCTGTTCTTC
few	TRBV12-2	.	TRBJ1-5	CASRQSQDRGSQPQHF	TGTGCAAGTCGCCAGAGCCAGGACAGAGGGAGTCAGCCCCAGCATTTT
.	TRBV6-5	.	TRBJ1-4	CASSSRQNEKLFF	TGTGCCAGCAGTTCCCGACAGAATGAAAAACTGTTTTTT
.	TRBV10-1	.	TRBJ1-5	CASSPGQGNQPQHF	TGCGCCAGCAGCCCGGGACAAGGCAATCAGCCCCAGCATTTT
.	TRBV4-1	.	TRBJ1-1	CASSQVNTEAFF	TGCGCCAGCAGCCAAGTGAACACTGAAGCTTTCTTT
.	TRBV10-3	.	TRBJ1-1	CAISPADTEAFF	TGTGCCATCAGTCCCGCCGACACTGAAGCTTTCTTT
.	TRBV6-6	TRBD1	TRBJ1-3	CASRGDSSGNTIYF	TGTGCCAGCAGGGGGGACAGCTCTGGAAACACCATATATTTT
few	TRBV15	.	TRBJ1-5	CATRRGIESQPQHF	TGTGCCACCCGCCGGGGGATCGAGAGTCAGCCCCAGCATTTT
.	TRBV7-2	TRBD1	TRBJ1-2	CASRDNAGTGSGYTF	TGTGCCAGCAGGGACAATGCCGGGACAGGGAGTGGCTACACCTTC
.	TRBV25-1	.	TRBJ1-3	CASSESVSGNTIYF	TGTGCCAGCAGTGAGTCCGTCTCTGGAAACACCATATATTTT
few	TRBV18	.	TRBJ1-1	CASSQGGRNTEAFF	TGTGCCAGCTCCCAAGGAGGTAGGAACACTGAAGCTTTCTTT
.	TRBV20-1	.	TRBJ2-7	CSARANYEQYF	TGCAGTGCTAGAGCCAACTACGAGCAGTACTTC
.	TRBV15	.	TRBJ2-3	CATSREGRSTDTQYF	TGTGCCACCAGCAGAGAGGGCAGGAGCACAGATACGCAGTATTTT
.	TRBV7-6	.	TRBJ2-7	CASSLGTTGTYEQYF	TGTGCCAGCAGCCTCGGGACAACAGGAACCTACGAGCAGTACTTC
.	TRBV2	.	TRBJ2-3	CASSETSRSTDTQYF	TGTGCCAGCAGCGAAACATCGCGGAGCACAGATACGCAGTATTTT
.	TRBV10-3	.	TRBJ1-4	CAISESSSANEKLFF	TGTGCCATCAGTGAGTCGAGTTCAGCTAATGAAAAACTGTTTTTT
.	TRBV7-6	.	TRBJ2-2	CASSLGGDTRTGELFF	TGTGCCAGCAGCTTAGGGGGGGACACCCGCACCGGGGAGCTGTTTTTT
.	TRBV10-3	.	TRBJ2-7	CAISVQGYEQYF	TGTGCCATCAGTGTACAGGGCTACGAGCAGTACTTC
.	TRBV4-2	.	TRBJ1-2	CASSQAETSNYGYTF	TGTGCCAGCAGCCAAGCCGAGACATCTAACTATGGCTACACCTTC
.	TRBV7-8	.	TRBJ1-5	CASSFRANNQPQHF	TGTGCCAGCAGCTTCCGGGCCAACAATCAGCCCCAGCATTTT
.	TRBV27	.	TRBJ2-5	CASSLSHFPETQYF	TGTGCCAGCAGTTTATCGCACTTTCCAGAGACCCAGTACTTC
.	TRBV6-2/TRBV6-3	TRBD2	TRBJ2-3	CASSRRLAGGPKTDTQYF	TGTGCCAGCAGTCGGCGACTAGCGGGGGGGCCTAAAACAGATACGCAGTATTTT
.	TRBV6-1	.	TRBJ1-6	CASSEGRGSPLHF	TGTGCCAGCAGTGAAGGGAGGGGTTCACCCCTCCACTTT
once	TRBV15	.	TRBJ2-5	CATSRDNQETQYF	TGTGCCACCAGCAGGGACAACCAAGAGACCCAGTACTTC
.	TRBV9	.	TRBJ2-7	CASSVAQGRYEQYF	TGTGCCAGCAGCGTAGCGCAGGGGAGGTACGAGCAGTACTTC
.	TRBV24-1	.	TRBJ1-5	CATSDLGGNQPQHF	TGTGCCACCAGTGATTTGGGGGGCAATCAGCCCCAGCATTTT
once	TRBV10-3	.	TRBJ2-7	CAISENPSGHEQYF	TGTGCCATCAGTGAAAACCCTTCCGGGCACGAGCAGTACTTC
.	TRBV6-5	TRBD2	TRBJ2-2	CASTPAGANTGELFF	TGTGCCAGCACTCCAGCGGGGGCGAACACCGGGGAGCTGTTTTTT
.	TRBV4-1	.	TRBJ2-1	CASSRVGTPERFF	TGCGCCAGCAGCAGAGTCGGGACCCCAGAGCGGTTCTTC
.	TRBV28	TRBD1	TRBJ2-7	CASKTGTGVYEQYF	TGTGCCAGCAAAACCGGGACAGGGGTTTACGAGCAGTACTTC
.	TRBV11-2	.	TRBJ1-1	CASSLDRVVTEAFF	TGTGCCAGCAGCTTAGACAGGGTGGTCACTGAAGCTTTCTTT
.	TRBV3-1/TRBV3-2	.	TRBJ1-2	CASSQDIGYYGYTF	TGTGCCAGCAGCCAAGATATAGGGTACTATGGCTACACCTTC
.	TRBV2	.	TRBJ1-1	CASSEEGGGTEAFF	TGTGCCAGCAGTGAGGAGGGCGGAGGCACTGAAGCTTTCTTT
.	TRBV3-1/TRBV3-2	TRBD1	TRBJ1-6	CASSQTGGDSPLHF	TGTGCCAGCAGCCAGACAGGGGGGGATTCACCCCTCCACTTT
.	TRBV21-1	.	TRBJ1-5	CASTTGTGPRNQPQHF	TGTGCCAGCACTACCGGGACAGGGCCTCGCAATCAGCCCCAGCATTTT